These 5 T cell receptor beta chains share one sample of origin, sequenced in a study of T cells in Graves' hyperthyroidism and ophthalmopathy. Amplified TCR beta CDR3 regions came from RNA transcripts. RT-PCR in the first round (using the HTBI primer set) targeted the TCR CDR3. TCRdb itself ran the multiplex PCR reads through MiXCR, one entry per CDR3 protein. Counted here are about 480,000 distinct CDR3 sequences, roughly an eighth occurring once; the ten biggest clones make up 15% to 20%. The material sequenced was blood. Every receptor here comes from a young woman with Graves' hyperthyroidism.

CDR3 bases: TGTGCCAGCAGCCCGGATGACAGGGGGCGCATCTATGGCTACACCTTC. Its protein is CASSPDDRGRIYGYTF. V is TRBV11-2 and J is TRBJ1-2, with 10 bases aligning to TRBD1. The germline CDR1 and CDR2 sequences are SGHAT and FQNNGV. The CDR3 is 16 residues long. V shed 5 bases and J 4 bases; nucleotides not matched to a gene: 10.

This clonotype was recorded at least ten times. The genes are TRBV12-3 or TRBV12-4 and TRBJ2-7; D is perhaps TRBD2 (7 bases). This CDR3 contains 12 residues. Trimming cost V 6 bases and J 5 bases, with 11 bases left between them. The CDR3 nucleotides read TGTGCCAGCAGCGCGGGGGCGGACGAGCAGTACGTC. Translating it yields CASSAGADEQYV.

This clonotype was seen a few times. The gene calls are TRBV18 and TRBJ1-5; a possible D gene is TRBD1 (5 bases). This CDR3 region has 15 residues. CDR1 and CDR2 from the germline V gene are KGHSH and LQKENI. V gave up 2 bases and J gave up 4 bases, with 12 bases separating them. CDR3 DNA: TGTGCCAGCTCACCAGGGGGGGGAGGAAATCAGCCCCAGCATTTT. Its translation: CASSPGGGGNQPQHF.

This clonotype has a count of ten or more. The chain carries TRBV5-1 and TRBJ2-3, with 8 bases that match TRBD2. V gave up 5 bases and J gave up 2 bases; unmatched junction bases: 7. The CDR3 sequence is 15 residues long. Germline V gene sequence: CDR1 SGHRS, CDR2 YFSETQ. CDR3 amino acids: CASSASGSFTDTQYF. CDR3 coding DNA: TGCGCCAGCAGTGCCAGCGGGAGCTTCACAGATACGCAGTATTTT.

The J gene is TRBJ1-1, the V gene TRBV20-1, with 8 bases that match TRBD1. The CDR3 sequence is 15 residues long. CDR1 and CDR2 (germline): DFQATT, SNEGSKA (reference sequence). J gave up 2 bases and V 0 bases, and 5 bases lay outside the gene matches. The CDR3 bases are TGCAGTGCTAGAGATTCAGGACAGGGCAACACTGAAGCTTTCTTT. Encoded protein: CSARDSGQGNTEAFF.